The text below deals with one TCR beta chain. Its matching antigen is unknown. This sample stems from a study of shared clonotypes between healthy human individuals. The protocol was immunoSEQ multiplex PCR, while the TCRdb copy is restricted to in-frame clones and leaves out a portion. The sample lists roughly 2.1 million clones; just over 90% were seen once. Positively selected for CCR7, the CD45RO-negative cells used as naive CD8 cells excluded terminally differentiated effector memory CD45RA+ cells. Adult donors, all healthy and HIV-negative, had no recent acute infections or vaccinations. Study findings and constraints: Blood was the only sampled material, and tissue repertoires likely differ.

The receptor's source is a young man in good health. Some clones in this sample may be carry-over from other donors' samples. What was sequenced was naive CD8+ T cells from PBMCs.

The CDR3 sequence: CASSLLQPSGISYEQYF. CDR3 DNA: TGTGCCAGCAGTTTACTACAACCTAGCGGGATCTCCTACGAGCAGTACTTC. The rearrangement uses TRBV27 and TRBJ2-7; 9 nucleotides match TRBD2. V was pared by 2 bases and J by 0 bases, with 8 bases of the junction left unmatched. Germline CDR1 reads MNHEY; CDR2 reads SMNVEV (reference sequence). The CDR3 sequence is 17 residues long.